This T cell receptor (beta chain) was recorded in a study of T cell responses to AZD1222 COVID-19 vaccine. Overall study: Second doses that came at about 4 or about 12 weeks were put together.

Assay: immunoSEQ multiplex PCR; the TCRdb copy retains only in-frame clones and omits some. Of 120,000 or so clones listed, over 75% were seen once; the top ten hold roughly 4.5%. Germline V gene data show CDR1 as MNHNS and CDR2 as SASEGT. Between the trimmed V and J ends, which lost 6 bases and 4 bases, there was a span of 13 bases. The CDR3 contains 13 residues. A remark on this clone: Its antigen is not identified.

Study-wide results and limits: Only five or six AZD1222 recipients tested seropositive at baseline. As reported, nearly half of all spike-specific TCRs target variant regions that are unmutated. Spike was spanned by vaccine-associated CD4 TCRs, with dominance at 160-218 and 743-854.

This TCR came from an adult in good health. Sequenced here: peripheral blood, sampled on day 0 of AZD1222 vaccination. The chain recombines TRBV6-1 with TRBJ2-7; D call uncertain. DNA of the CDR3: TGTGCCAGCAGCCCCCTTGGTGGGTACGAGCAGTACTTC. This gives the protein CASSPLGGYEQYF.